These 9 T cell receptor beta chains originate from one sample sequenced in a study of cytomegalovirus exposure and HLA in healthy donors. Method: immunoSEQ multiplex PCR; TCRdb's copy keeps in-frame clones and lacks some. The sample holds a few hundred thousand clones, roughly 87% seen once. The sample taken for sequencing was PBMCs. These receptor sequences come from a woman in her 30s in good health and CMV-seronegative.

J is TRBJ2-7 and V is TRBV11-2; D uncertain. CDR3 size: 14 residues. Trimming shortened V by 0 bases and J by 5 bases, and 11 bases separated the two germline ends. Per the germline V gene, CDR1 is SGHAT and CDR2 is FQNNGV. The CDR3 sequence is CASSLDGPLDEQYF. The CDR3 nucleotides are TGTGCCAGCAGCTTAGATGGGCCCCTAGACGAGCAGTACTTC. Looking up the rest from reference TRBV11-2 and TRBJ2-7 gives the full variable domain: EAGVAQSPRYKIIEKRQSVAFWCNPISGHATLYWYQQILGQGPKLLIQFQNNGVVDDSQLPKDRFSAERLKGVDSTLKIQPAKLEDSAVYLCASSLDGPLDEQYFGPGTRLTVT.

This clone showed up just once. The V and J genes are TRBV10-3 and TRBJ1-1; the D gene is possibly TRBD1 (5 bases). Looked up from germline, CDR1 is ENHRY and CDR2 is SYGVKD. The CDR3 has 16 amino acids. Trimming took off 3 bases at V and 0 bases at J, with 14 bases between the two ends. CDR3 sequence: CAISEEGRGLNTEAFF. CDR3 DNA: TGTGCCATCAGTGAAGAGGGGAGGGGATTGAACACTGAAGCTTTCTTT.

The chain couples TRBV5-1 to TRBJ2-2; no definite D call. CDR3 length: 17 amino acids. The germline V and J ends were trimmed by 4 bases and 1 base, with 17 bases remaining between them. From germline, CDR1 is SGHRS and CDR2 YFSETQ. In DNA form, the CDR3 reads TGCGCCAGCAGCCGTATCCCCGCGACACAGAACACCGGGGAGCTGTTTTTT. Its protein is CASSRIPATQNTGELFF.

The J gene is TRBJ2-2, the V gene TRBV6-1; D possibly corresponds to TRBD2 (6 bases). The CDR3 is 13 amino acids. Germline assignment: CDR1 MNHNS and CDR2 SASEGT. The V gene lost 7 bases and the J gene lost 8 bases, with 14 bases spanning the gap. CDR3: CASMGGTAGELFF. In DNA, the CDR3 is TGTGCCAGCATGGGGGGAACGGCTGGGGAGCTGTTTTTT.

The V and J genes are TRBV10-3 and TRBJ1-2; maybe TRBD1 (6 bases). Germline assignment: CDR1 ENHRY and CDR2 SYGVKD. V was shortened by 6 bases and J by 5 bases, with 19 bases between the two germline ends. The CDR3 is 15 amino acids. CDR3 loop: CAISPPGAGLYGYTF. The CDR3, as DNA: TGTGCCATCAGCCCGCCAGGGGCCGGGTTGTATGGCTACACCTTC.

Of note for this clone: Other DNA sequences in the same sample also yield this CDR3. This chain links TRBV27 with TRBJ2-2; D remains ambiguous. The CDR3 runs 15 residues. CDR1 and CDR2 from the germline V gene are MNHEY and SMNVEV (reference sequence). Trimming took off 3 bases at V and 2 bases at J, with 10 bases between the two ends. CDR3 loop: CASSFFRANTGELFF. For the CDR3, the DNA is TGTGCCAGCAGTTTTTTTCGAGCAAACACCGGGGAGCTGTTTTTT.

CDR3 in DNA: TGTGCCAGCAGTGAAACCGACAGGGGGGAGAATGAAAAACTGTTTTTT. This encodes CASSETDRGENEKLFF. This chain joins TRBV27 and TRBJ1-4, with 9 bases aligning to TRBD1. The germline V gene has CDR1 MNHEY and CDR2 SMNVEV (reference sequence). With V trimmed by 5 bases and J by 5 bases, 9 bases remained unmatched. The CDR3 is made up of 16 amino acids.

In this sample, this clone turned up a few times. The J gene is TRBJ2-2, the V gene TRBV6-6; possibly TRBD1 for D (6 bases). This CDR3 region has 13 residues. The germline gives CDR1 MNHNY, CDR2 SVGAGI (reference sequence). Deletions cut 7 bases from V and 7 bases from J, with 13 bases between. The CDR3 protein is CASKQGLGGELFF. In nucleotides, the CDR3 is TGTGCCAGCAAACAGGGATTAGGCGGGGAGCTGTTTTTT.

The chain joins TRBV28 to TRBJ2-7; 7 bases agree with TRBD2. CDR1 is MDHEN, CDR2 SYDVKM, per germline. CDR3 length equals 13 residues. V shed 5 bases and J 4 bases; nucleotides not matched to a gene: 5. Written as DNA, the CDR3 is TGTGCCAGCAGTAGCGGGAACCAGTACGAGCAGTACTTC. It specifies CASSSGNQYEQYF.